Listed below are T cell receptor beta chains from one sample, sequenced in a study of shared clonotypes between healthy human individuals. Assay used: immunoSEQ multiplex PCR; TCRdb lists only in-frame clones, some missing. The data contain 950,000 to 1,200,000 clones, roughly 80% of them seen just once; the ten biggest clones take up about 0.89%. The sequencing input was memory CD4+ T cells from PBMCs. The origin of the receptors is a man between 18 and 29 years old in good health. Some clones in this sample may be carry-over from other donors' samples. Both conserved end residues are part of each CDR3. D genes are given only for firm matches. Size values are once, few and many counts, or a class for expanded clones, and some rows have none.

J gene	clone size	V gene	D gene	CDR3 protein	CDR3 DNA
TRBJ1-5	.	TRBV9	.	CASSAGGINQPQHF	TGTGCCAGCAGCGCGGGCGGTATCAATCAGCCCCAGCATTTT
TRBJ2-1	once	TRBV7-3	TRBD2	CASSPGGGYNEQFF	TGTGCCAGCAGCCCAGGCGGGGGTTACAATGAGCAGTTCTTC
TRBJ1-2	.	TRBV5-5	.	CASSDHPNRVGGYTF	TGTGCCAGCAGCGACCATCCGAACAGGGTAGGCGGCTACACCTTC
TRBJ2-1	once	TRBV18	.	CASSPPRGAQEGNEQFF	TGTGCCAGCTCACCACCCCGCGGGGCCCAAGAAGGGAATGAGCAGTTCTTC
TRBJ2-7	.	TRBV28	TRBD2	CATGTTLKDEQYF	TGTGCCACCGGGACTACCCTCAAGGACGAGCAGTACTTC
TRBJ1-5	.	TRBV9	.	CASSALTEGPQHF	TGTGCCAGCAGCGCCCTGACAGAAGGGCCCCAGCATTTT
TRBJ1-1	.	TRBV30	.	CAWTSPPGNTEAFF	TGTGCCTGGACCTCCCCCCCCGGGAACACTGAAGCTTTCTTT
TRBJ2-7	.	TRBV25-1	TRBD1	CASSGGGQGREDEQYF	TGTGCCAGCAGTGGGGGGGGACAGGGCCGGGAAGACGAGCAGTACTTC
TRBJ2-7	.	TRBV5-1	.	CASSSQGYEQYF	TGCGCCAGCAGCTCACAGGGATACGAGCAGTACTTC
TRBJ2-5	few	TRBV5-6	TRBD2	CASSAGGGLRETQYF	TGTGCCAGCAGCGCGGGGGGAGGTCTACGGGAGACCCAGTACTTC
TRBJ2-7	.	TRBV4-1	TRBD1	CASSQVDRGKKYF	TGCGCCAGCAGCCAGGTAGACAGGGGGAAAAAGTACTTC
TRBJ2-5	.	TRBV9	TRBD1	CASTGTGGKETQYF	TGTGCCAGCACCGGGACAGGGGGCAAAGAGACCCAGTACTTC
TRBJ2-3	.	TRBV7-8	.	CASSLLVSTDTQYF	TGTGCCAGCAGCTTATTAGTCAGCACAGATACGCAGTATTTT
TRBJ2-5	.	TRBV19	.	CASRAAGLQETQYF	TGTGCCAGTAGGGCAGCAGGCCTACAAGAGACCCAGTACTTC
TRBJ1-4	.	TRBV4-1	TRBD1	CASSHPAGQGERIRVELFF	TGCGCCAGCAGCCACCCGGCGGGACAGGGGGAAAGGATAAGGGTAGAACTGTTTTTT
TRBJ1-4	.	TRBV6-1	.	CASSEGGAREKLFF	TGTGCCAGCAGTGAAGGGGGGGCTCGGGAAAAACTGTTTTTT
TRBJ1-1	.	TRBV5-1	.	CASSFEVSNTEAFF	TGCGCCAGCAGCTTCGAGGTTTCGAACACTGAAGCTTTCTTT
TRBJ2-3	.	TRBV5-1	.	CASSMTDTQYF	TGCGCCAGCAGCATGACAGATACGCAGTATTTT
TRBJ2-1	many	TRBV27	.	CASSPTPGLSYNEQFF	TGTGCCAGCAGTCCCACCCCGGGGCTCTCCTACAATGAGCAGTTCTTC
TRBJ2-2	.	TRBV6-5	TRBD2	CASSYRSGSGTGELFF	TGTGCCAGCAGTTATAGGAGCGGGAGCGGCACCGGGGAGCTGTTTTTT
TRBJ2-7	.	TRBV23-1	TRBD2	CASSQPGEGLAGCEQYF	TGCGCCAGCAGTCAGCCGGGGGAGGGCCTAGCGGGCTGCGAGCAGTACTTC
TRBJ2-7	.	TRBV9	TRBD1	CASSVASDRGYEQYF	TGTGCCAGCAGCGTAGCGAGCGACAGGGGCTACGAGCAGTACTTC
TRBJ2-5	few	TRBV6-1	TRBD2	CASSEALTSGRETQYF	TGTGCCAGCAGTGAAGCTCTGACTAGCGGGAGGGAGACCCAGTACTTC
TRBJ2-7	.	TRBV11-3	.	CASSPSQDSIVQYF	TGTGCCAGCAGCCCCAGCCAGGACAGTATTGTGCAGTACTTC
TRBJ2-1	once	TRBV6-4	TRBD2	CASSPRTSGYYNEQFF	TGTGCCAGCAGTCCACGGACTAGCGGTTACTACAATGAGCAGTTCTTC
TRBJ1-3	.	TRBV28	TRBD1	CASRDTGATGNTIYF	TGTGCCAGCAGGGATACAGGGGCCACTGGAAACACCATATATTTT
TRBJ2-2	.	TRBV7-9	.	CASSLGRSNTGELFF	TGTGCCAGCAGCTTAGGCAGGTCGAACACCGGGGAGCTGTTTTTT
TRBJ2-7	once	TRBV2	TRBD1	CASSAQGQGFYEQYF	TGTGCCAGCAGCGCGCAGGGACAGGGGTTCTACGAGCAGTACTTC
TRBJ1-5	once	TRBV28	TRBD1	CASSLSGGQRQPQHF	TGTGCCAGCAGTTTATCAGGGGGCCAACGTCAGCCCCAGCATTTT
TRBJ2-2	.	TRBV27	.	CASSFRQNTGELFF	TGTGCCAGCAGTTTCCGCCAGAACACCGGGGAGCTGTTTTTT
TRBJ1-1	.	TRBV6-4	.	CASSDQVNTEAFF	TGTGCCAGCAGTGACCAGGTGAACACTGAAGCTTTCTTT
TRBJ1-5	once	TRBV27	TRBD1	CASSSGNRGSNQPQHF	TGTGCCAGCAGTTCCGGAAACAGGGGTAGCAATCAGCCCCAGCATTTT
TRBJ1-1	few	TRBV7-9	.	CASSLQGIGTEAFF	TGTGCCAGCAGCTTACAGGGAATAGGAACTGAAGCTTTCTTT
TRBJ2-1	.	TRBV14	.	CASSLGLYNEQFF	TGTGCCAGCAGTCTGGGACTCTACAATGAGCAGTTCTTC
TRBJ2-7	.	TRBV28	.	CASSLQLKEQYF	TGTGCCAGCAGTCTCCAACTAAAAGAGCAGTACTTC
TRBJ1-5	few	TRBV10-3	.	CAISGGGPRDQPQHF	TGTGCCATCAGTGGTGGGGGGCCCCGGGATCAGCCCCAGCATTTT
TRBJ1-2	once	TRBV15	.	CATSREYRATETDGYTF	TGTGCCACCAGCAGAGAATATCGGGCGACGGAGACGGATGGCTACACCTTC
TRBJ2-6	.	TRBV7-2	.	CASSIPSGANVLTF	TGTGCCAGCAGCATCCCGTCCGGGGCCAACGTCCTGACTTTC
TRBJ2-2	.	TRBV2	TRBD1	CASSGQGLTGELFF	TGTGCCAGCAGCGGACAGGGGTTAACCGGGGAGCTGTTTTTT
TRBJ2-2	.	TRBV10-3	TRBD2	CAISDQTGTSNPGELFF	TGTGCCATCAGTGATCAGACCGGGACTAGCAATCCCGGGGAGCTGTTTTTT
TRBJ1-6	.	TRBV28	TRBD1	CATSWVGQESPLHF	TGTGCCACCTCCTGGGTAGGACAGGAATCACCCCTCCACTTT
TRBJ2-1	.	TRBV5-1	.	CASSLALGSYNEQFF	TGCGCCAGCAGCTTGGCTTTAGGCTCCTACAATGAGCAGTTCTTC
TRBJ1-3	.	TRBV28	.	CASSATGEAGGNTIYF	TGTGCCAGCAGTGCCACGGGGGAGGCGGGTGGAAACACCATATATTTT